This TCR beta chain was observed in a study of shared clonotypes between healthy human individuals. Overall study findings and caveats: The sampled material consisted only of blood, and tissue repertoires are likely to differ.

Worth noting for this clone: Its antigen is unidentified. Other DNA sequences in this specimen translate into the identical CDR3.

V gave up 1 base and J gave up 1 base, with 5 bases separating them. CDR1 and CDR2 (germline): MGHRA, YSYEKL. The CDR3 is 13 residues long. TCRdb keeps only in-frame clones here, not all; method: immunoSEQ multiplex PCR. The table records roughly 2,000,000 clones, about 95% of them present only once. The naive CD8 subset, CD45RO-negative cells positively selected for CCR7, excluded terminally differentiated effector memory CD45RA+ cells. The receptor was isolated from a man younger than 35 in good health. The chain carries TRBV4-1 and TRBJ2-7, with D unresolved. Material for sequencing was naive CD8+ T cells sorted from blood. Here the CDR3 reads CASSQVGSYEQYF. For the CDR3, the DNA is TGCGCCAGCAGCCAAGTTGGATCCTACGAGCAGTACTTC.